These 14 T cell receptor beta chains were all obtained from the same sample, sequenced in a study of blood T cell repertoires in COVID-19. The table came from immunoSEQ multiplex PCR; TCRdb's copy has only in-frame clones and leaves some out. The data hold some 280,000 clones, with around four fifths observed a single time. Sequencing input: peripheral blood. Receptors were obtained from a woman in her forties or fifties with active or convalescent COVID-19.

CDR3: CASSSQSLAVGEFF. The CDR3 DNA sequence: TGTGCCAGCAGTTCACAGAGTCTAGCGGTAGGGGAGTTCTTC. The chain recombines TRBV28 with TRBJ2-1, with 7 nucleotides matching TRBD2. With 4 bases clipped from V and 14 bases from J, the junction kept 14 bases outside the gene matches. The CDR3 sequence is 14 residues long. In germline, CDR1 is MDHEN, CDR2 SYDVKM.

The chain links TRBV3-1 (or the pseudogene TRBV3-2) to TRBJ1-2, with D possibly being TRBD1 (5 bases). The CDR3 length is 15 residues. Trimming took 0 bases from V and 5 from J, leaving 13 bases between them. Germline lookup yields CDR1 LGHDT and CDR2 YNNKEL (reference sequence). The CDR3 DNA reads TGTGCCAGCAGCCAAGATACCTCAGGGTGGTATGGCTACACCTTC. Amino acids: CASSQDTSGWYGYTF.

The chain combines TRBV28 with TRBJ1-4; 10 bases agree with TRBD1. Trimming cost V 5 bases and J 5 bases; bases outside gene matches: 8. This CDR3 spans 16 amino acids. The germline gives CDR1 MDHEN, CDR2 SYDVKM. CDR3 residues: CASSLIGTGANEKLFF. CDR3 sequence (DNA): TGTGCCAGCAGTCTTATCGGGACAGGGGCAAATGAAAAACTGTTTTTT.

The genes are TRBV30 and TRBJ1-2; D is undetermined. V shed 8 bases and J shed 1 base, with 20 bases lying between them. The V gene's germline CDR1 is GTSNPN and CDR2 SVGIG (reference sequence). This CDR3 has 15 amino acids. The CDR3 DNA reads as TGTGCCCAACCAAGACATGGGCAAGATAACTATGGCTACACCTTC. Protein: CAQPRHGQDNYGYTF.

The gene calls are TRBV9 and TRBJ2-3, with D perhaps TRBD2 (5 bases). Germline V CDR1 and CDR2: SGDLS, YYNGEE. Deletions cut 1 base from V and 3 bases from J, with 6 bases between. The CDR3 sequence is 13 residues long. The CDR3 protein is CASSVRTTDTQYF. DNA of the CDR3: TGTGCCAGCAGCGTAAGGACTACAGATACGCAGTATTTT.

The V and J genes are TRBV5-1 and TRBJ2-3, with TRBD2 identical over 8 bases. Germline CDR1 is SGHRS and CDR2 is YFSETQ. This CDR3 spans 15 amino acids. V gave up 4 bases and J gave up 4 bases; unmatched junction bases: 8. CDR3 sequence reads: CASSTGLVVADTQYF. DNA of the CDR3: TGCGCCAGCAGCACGGGACTAGTGGTCGCAGATACGCAGTATTTT.

The V gene is TRBV2, the J gene TRBJ2-7; TRBD1 agrees at 9 bases. Germline-derived CDR1 and CDR2 are SNHLY and FYNNEI. This CDR3 has 12 residues. V lost 6 bases and J lost 5; bases outside the gene matches: 2. The CDR3 sequence: CASSRQGDEQYF. CDR3 in DNA: TGTGCCAGCAGCCGACAGGGGGACGAGCAGTACTTC. Supplemented by reference TRBV2 and TRBJ2-7, the full variable domain reads EPEVTQTPSHQVTQMGQEVILRCVPISNHLYFYWYRQILGQKVEFLVSFYNNEISEKSEIFDDQFSVERPDGSNFTLKIRSTKLEDSAMYFCASSRQGDEQYFGPGTRLTVT.

The chain carries TRBV6-5 and TRBJ1-2; D might be TRBD1 (6 bases). CDR1 is MNHEY and CDR2 is SVGAGI in the germline V gene. V was shortened by 4 bases and J by 4 bases, with 16 bases between the two germline ends. This CDR3 contains 15 residues. The CDR3 loop reads CASSSTPGTPYGYTF. As DNA, the CDR3 is TGTGCCAGCAGTTCAACGCCCGGGACACCCTATGGCTACACCTTC.

This clone was counted once. The chain employs TRBV14 and TRBJ2-7; 14 nucleotides agree with TRBD2. The germline V gene encodes CDR1 SGHDN and CDR2 FVKESK. With V trimmed by 4 bases and J by 6 bases, 11 bases remained unmatched. The CDR3 totals 17 residues. The CDR3 DNA reads as TGTGCCAGCAGCCCGACTAGCGGGAGGGCCGGTGCCGGCGAGCAGTACTTC. It is translated as CASSPTSGRAGAGEQYF.

This clone was picked up a small number of times. The chain combines TRBV7-2 with TRBJ1-2; TRBD1 might be the D (5 bases). The CDR3 has 18 residues. Trimming removed 2 bases at V and 5 bases at J, with 24 bases between. Germline CDR1 and CDR2: SGHTA and FQGNSA. The DNA of the CDR3 is TGTGCCAGCAGCTTATGGTCGTGGACAACCAGCGACCTATATGGCTACACCTTC. Translating it yields CASSLWSWTTSDLYGYTF.

The V and J genes are TRBV7-9 and TRBJ1-2; the match to TRBD1 covers 9 bases. V gave up 5 bases and J gave up 4 bases; unmatched junction bases: 14. This CDR3 comprises 17 residues. Germline CDR1 and CDR2: SEHNR and FQNEAQ (reference sequence). The CDR3 reads CASSLLRRQGVRYGYTF. In DNA form, the CDR3 reads TGTGCCAGCAGCCTACTTAGGAGACAGGGGGTCCGCTATGGCTACACCTTC.

The chain links TRBV9 to TRBJ2-3; TRBD2 matches 14 bases. J gave up 4 bases and V 3 bases, and 16 bases lay outside the gene matches. CDR1 and CDR2 (germline): SGDLS, YYNGEE. The length of the CDR3 is 20 residues. This CDR3 is CASSGRWGLAGEGEADTQYF. The CDR3 coding sequence is TGTGCCAGCAGCGGACGTTGGGGACTAGCGGGAGAGGGTGAGGCAGATACGCAGTATTTT.

V is TRBV30 and J is TRBJ2-7; a possible D gene is TRBD2 (6 bases). The CDR3 spans 11 residues. Trimming left V 2 bases short and J 7 bases short, with 9 bases between. Germline V gene data show CDR1 as GTSNPN and CDR2 as SVGIG (reference sequence). CDR3: CAWSREYEQYF. CDR3 DNA sequence: TGTGCCTGGAGTCGGGAGTATGAGCAGTACTTC.

This rearrangement joins TRBV28 to TRBJ1-1; 7 positions agree with TRBD1. From germline, CDR1 is MDHEN and CDR2 SYDVKM. This CDR3 has 14 residues. Germline trimming cut 6 bases from V and 3 bases from J; bases unmatched to any gene: 7. This CDR3 reads CASRIQGTYTEAFF. As DNA, the CDR3 is TGTGCCAGCAGGATACAGGGGACGTACACTGAAGCTTTCTTT.